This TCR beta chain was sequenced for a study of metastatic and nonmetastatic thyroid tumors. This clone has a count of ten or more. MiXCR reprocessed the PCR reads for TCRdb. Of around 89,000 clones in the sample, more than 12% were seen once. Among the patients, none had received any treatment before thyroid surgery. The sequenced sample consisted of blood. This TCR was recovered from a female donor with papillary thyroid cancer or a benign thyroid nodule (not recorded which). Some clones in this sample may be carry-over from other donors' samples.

CDR3 in DNA: TGTGCCAGCAGTCGGGACAGCGGAGAGACCCAGTACTTC. Translated: CASSRDSGETQYF. The chain employs TRBV12-3 or TRBV12-4 and TRBJ2-5; 7 nucleotides align to TRBD1. The CDR3 consists of 13 residues. V gave up 5 bases and J gave up 4 bases; unmatched junction bases: 4.